The sequence of this TCR beta chain was determined in a study of T-cell memory formation after mild COVID-19. Germline CDR1 reads SGHAT; CDR2 reads FQNNGV. V gave up 2 bases and J gave up 5 bases; unmatched junction bases: 6. This CDR3 has 15 residues. One entry per CDR3 protein, called by TCRdb with MiXCR from the 5' RACE reads. This table holds some 330,000 distinct CDR3 sequences, 21% found once. This receptor was identified in an adult woman who had mild COVID-19 (a few samples of this study predate the infection). Cell type and time point are not known. The chain employs TRBV11-2 and TRBJ2-1; 7 bases align to TRBD1. The sequenced sample was PBMCs or a T cell subset sorted from them (not recorded which). The CDR3 region has the DNA TGTGCCAGCAGCTTATTTTCAGGGGGAAACAATGAGCAGTTCTTC. It yields the protein CASSLFSGGNNEQFF. Complete variable domain (other parts from reference TRBV11-2 and TRBJ2-1): EAGVAQSPRYKIIEKRQSVAFWCNPISGHATLYWYQQILGQGPKLLIQFQNNGVVDDSQLPKDRFSAERLKGVDSTLKIQPAKLEDSAVYLCASSLFSGGNNEQFFGPGTRLTVL.